A single sample gave rise to the 2 T cell receptor beta chains below, sequenced in a study of T cell repertoires in cytomegalovirus infection. Each CDR3 protein gets one entry after TCRdb re-called the reads with MiXCR. Among 150,000 or so distinct CDR3 sequences, approximately 17% were seen once, and the ten largest hold roughly a sixth. Sequencing was carried out using CD8+ T cells from PBMCs. The receptors here all came from a human donor in good health (CMV status not recorded). Some clones in this sample may be carry-over from other donors' samples.

This clonotype occurred many times. This chain joins TRBV6-1 and TRBJ2-1; D is unclear. V lost 3 bases and J lost 5, with 11 bases in between. CDR3 length: 14 amino acids. Germline V gene data show CDR1 as MNHNS and CDR2 as SASEGT. The CDR3 DNA follows: TGTGCCAGCAGTGACAGGTACCCCGACAATGAGCAGTTCTTC. Its translation: CASSDRYPDNEQFF.

This clonotype has just a few counts. The rearrangement uses TRBV7-3 and TRBJ2-2, with 14 bases that match TRBD2. The V and J ends lost 4 bases and 5 bases, in that order; junction bases with no gene match: 3. The CDR3 contains 16 residues. Germline V gene sequence: CDR1 SGHTA, CDR2 FQGTGA. The CDR3, as DNA: TGTGCCAGCAGCTCATGGACTAGCGGGGGGACCGGGGAGCTGTTTTTT. Translating gives CASSSWTSGGTGELFF.